A single sample gave rise to the 23 T cell receptor beta chains below, sequenced in a study of response to subunit inactivated influenza vaccine. TCRdb reprocessed the RT-PCR reads via MiXCR and lists one record per CDR3 protein. The sample has 650,000 to 800,000 distinct CDR3 sequences; around 18% are singletons. The input for sequencing was PBMCs from blood, taken more than 4 days after vaccination. Receptors originate from a man in his fifties or sixties who received an inactivated influenza vaccine.

This chain uses TRBV7-2 with TRBJ2-3, with 8 bases aligning to TRBD2. The CDR3 consists of 15 residues. Looked up from germline, CDR1 is SGHTA and CDR2 is FQGNSA. V was pared by 4 bases and J by 1 base, with 4 bases of the junction left unmatched. The CDR3 sequence: CASSSGAGGTDTQYF. The CDR3 DNA follows: TGTGCCAGCAGCTCGGGAGCGGGGGGCACAGATACGCAGTATTTT. Looking up the rest from reference TRBV7-2 and TRBJ2-3 gives the full variable domain: GAGVSQSPSNKVTEKGKDVELRCDPISGHTALYWYRQSLGQGLEFLIYFQGNSAPDKSGLPSDRFSAERTGGSVSTLTIQRTQQEDSAVYLCASSSGAGGTDTQYFGPGTRLTVL.

The table lists this clonotype with many counts. The genes are TRBV10-1 and TRBJ2-3, with 7 positions matching TRBD2. CDR3 length: 15 residues. Trimming cost V 0 bases and J 3 bases; bases outside gene matches: 3. CDR1 and CDR2 from the germline V gene are WNHNN and SYGVQD (reference sequence). The CDR3: CASSESLGGTDTQYF. The CDR3 DNA is TGCGCCAGCAGTGAGTCTTTGGGAGGGACAGATACGCAGTATTTT.

This clonotype showed up many times. The J gene is TRBJ2-5, the V gene TRBV25-1; D is unclear. Deletions cut 5 bases from V and 0 bases from J, with 16 bases between. Germline V lookup: CDR1 MGHDK, CDR2 SYGVNS. The CDR3 contains 16 residues. In DNA, the CDR3 is TGTGCCAGCAGTCCCCAAGGGCTCCATCACCAAGAGACCCAGTACTTC. Translated, it gives CASSPQGLHHQETQYF.

In its sample, this clonotype was seen a few times. The rearrangement uses TRBV20-1 and TRBJ2-3; no firm D call. The CDR3 totals 13 residues. The germline V gene encodes CDR1 DFQATT and CDR2 SNEGSKA (reference sequence). Deletions cut 5 bases from V and 2 bases from J, with 11 bases between. The CDR3 is CSAGVGATDTQYF. The CDR3 nucleotides read TGCAGTGCTGGGGTAGGAGCCACAGATACGCAGTATTTT.

A few counts support this clonotype. This chain links TRBV28 with TRBJ1-6; possible D gene TRBD1, 6 bases. The CDR3 consists of 14 residues. With 6 bases removed from V and 6 bases from J, the gap between germline ends came to 12 bases. Germline V lookup: CDR1 MDHEN, CDR2 SYDVKM. For the CDR3, the DNA is TGTGCCAGCAGGTTACAGGGCACTAATTCACCCCTCCACTTT. This encodes CASRLQGTNSPLHF.

This clonotype was observed many times. The V and J genes are TRBV12-3 or TRBV12-4 and TRBJ2-3; 9 nucleotides match TRBD2. V dropped 6 bases and J dropped 4; count of bases not matched to a gene: 11. This CDR3 is built from 16 residues. The chain's CDR3 is CASSTRSGRPPDTQYF. The DNA of the CDR3 is TGTGCCAGCAGCACCCGGAGCGGGAGGCCCCCAGATACGCAGTATTTT.

The rearrangement links TRBV5-1 to TRBJ2-5; D remains unclear. V gave up 0 bases and J gave up 6 bases, with 9 bases separating them. This CDR3 region has 13 residues. Germline CDR1 is SGHRS and CDR2 is YFSETQ. The DNA for the CDR3 is TGCGCCAGCAGCTTGGACCCCTCCCAGACCCAGTACTTC. Translation gives CASSLDPSQTQYF.

This chain connects TRBV15 to TRBJ2-3, with a possible D match to TRBD2 (5 bases). Germline V gene lookup returns CDR1 LNHNV and CDR2 YYDKDF (reference sequence). The CDR3 consists of 14 residues. V was trimmed by 5 bases and J by 1 base, leaving 10 bases between them. CDR3: CATSVSGGTDTQYF. CDR3 coding DNA: TGTGCCACCAGCGTGAGCGGAGGCACAGATACGCAGTATTTT. Complete variable domain (other parts from reference TRBV15 and TRBJ2-3): DAMVIQNPRYQVTQFGKPVTLSCSQTLNHNVMYWYQQKSSQAPKLLFHYYDKDFNNEADTPDNFQSRRPNTSFCFLDIRSPGLGDTAMYLCATSVSGGTDTQYFGPGTRLTVL.

In this sample, this clonotype turned up a few times. The V gene is TRBV7-2, the J gene TRBJ2-7; TRBD1 is a possible D gene (6 bases). V was shortened by 5 bases and J by 1 base, with 12 bases between the two germline ends. Germline lookup yields CDR1 SGHTA and CDR2 FQGNSA. CDR3 length: 14 residues. The CDR3 nucleotides are TGTGCCAGCAGCGGCCGGGACAAATCCTACGAGCAGTACTTC. Its protein is CASSGRDKSYEQYF.

This clonotype was observed a handful of times. The chain joins TRBV15 to TRBJ2-1, with 12 positions matching TRBD2. V was clipped by 4 bases and J by 6 bases; unmatched bases: 4. The CDR3 covers 15 residues. The germline V gene has CDR1 LNHNV and CDR2 YYDKDF (reference sequence). The CDR3 DNA follows: TGTGCCACCAGCAAACTAGCGGGAGGAGGCAATGAGCAGTTCTTC. Encoded protein: CATSKLAGGGNEQFF. Drawing the rest from reference TRBV15 and TRBJ2-1, the complete variable domain is DAMVIQNPRYQVTQFGKPVTLSCSQTLNHNVMYWYQQKSSQAPKLLFHYYDKDFNNEADTPDNFQSRRPNTSFCFLDIRSPGLGDTAMYLCATSKLAGGGNEQFFGPGTRLTVL.

This clonotype was seen more than once but under ten times. The V and J genes are TRBV29-1 and TRBJ1-1; the match to TRBD1 covers 8 bases. The CDR3 loop spans 13 amino acids. Germline CDR1 SQVTM, CDR2 ANQGSEA. J lost 10 bases, V lost 3 bases, and 10 bases had no gene match. In nucleotides, the CDR3 is TGCAGCGTTGAGACACTTGGGACAGGCGGAGCTTTCTTT. Translation: CSVETLGTGGAFF.

In this sample, this clonotype turned up a few times. The chain recombines TRBV20-1 with TRBJ2-4, with D possibly called TRBD1 or TRBD2 (5 bases each). Trimming stripped 6 bases from V and 9 bases from J, with 18 bases between. From germline, CDR1 is DFQATT and CDR2 SNEGSKA (reference sequence). The length of the CDR3 is 13 residues. The DNA of the CDR3 is TGCAGTGCCCCCAGGGACCAAGGCAGCATTCAGTACTTC. Its translation: CSAPRDQGSIQYF.

This clonotype was counted only a few times. The chain couples TRBV7-8 to TRBJ2-3, with TRBD2 matching 14 bases. The germline V gene has CDR1 SGHVS and CDR2 FQNEAQ. The CDR3 covers 17 residues. Unmatched junction bases numbered 8, after V lost 4 bases and J lost 5 bases. Written as DNA, the CDR3 is TGTGCCAGCAGCTCAGGACTAGCGGGAGGCTCCAAAGATACGCAGTATTTT. The encoded protein is CASSSGLAGGSKDTQYF.

This clonotype was seen more than once but under ten times. The chain links TRBV6-2 or TRBV6-3 to TRBJ2-3; 7 positions agree with TRBD2. With V trimmed by 2 bases and J by 3 bases, 5 bases remained unmatched. Germline CDR1 MNHEY, CDR2 SVGEGT. This CDR3 comprises 15 residues. The CDR3 reads CASSYEAGETDTQYF. As DNA, the CDR3 is TGTGCCAGCAGTTACGAGGCGGGGGAAACAGATACGCAGTATTTT.

The chain employs TRBV29-1 and TRBJ2-3, with 10 bases fitting TRBD2. The trim removed 7 bases at V and 6 bases at J, leaving 7 bases unmatched. This CDR3 is built from 13 residues. CDR1 SQVTM and CDR2 ANQGSEA come from the germline V gene. As DNA, the CDR3 is TGCAGCGGGAGCGGGAGGGCCTGGGATACGCAGTATTTT. It translates to CSGSGRAWDTQYF.

The chain recombines TRBV2 with TRBJ2-5; 9 bases align to TRBD2. Trimming cost V 2 bases and J 1 base; bases outside gene matches: 5. CDR1 and CDR2 from the germline V gene are SNHLY and FYNNEI. The CDR3 contains 16 residues. The CDR3 sequence: CASSETRTSAQETQYF. For the CDR3, the DNA is TGTGCCAGCAGTGAAACCCGGACTAGCGCCCAAGAGACCCAGTACTTC.

This CDR3 is CASSGGTVNEQFF. The CDR3 coding sequence is TGTGCCAGCAGCGGCGGGACAGTGAATGAGCAGTTCTTC. The chain combines TRBV9 with TRBJ2-1, with a tentative D call TRBD1 (7 bases). V was shortened by 3 bases and J by 7 bases, with 11 bases between the two germline ends. This CDR3 contains 13 residues. CDR1 SGDLS and CDR2 YYNGEE come from the germline V gene. The variable domain in full, completed from reference TRBV9 and TRBJ2-1, reads DSGVTQTPKHLITATGQRVTLRCSPRSGDLSVYWYQQSLDQGLQFLIQYYNGEERAKGNILERFSAQQFPDLHSELNLSSLELGDSALYFCASSGGTVNEQFFGPGTRLTVL.

This clonotype turned up a few times. J is TRBJ2-5 and V is TRBV20-1, with D perhaps TRBD1 or TRBD2 (5 bases each). CDR1 and CDR2 from the germline V gene are DFQATT and SNEGSKA (reference sequence). There are 14 residues in the CDR3. V was cut by 1 base and J by 5 bases, with 14 bases left in between. The CDR3 DNA reads as TGCAGTGCTAGAGGGGGAGCATGGGGGGAGACCCAGTACTTC. Translation: CSARGGAWGETQYF.

The chain carries TRBV20-1 and TRBJ2-5, with TRBD2 matching 14 bases. V gave up 3 bases and J gave up 7 bases; unmatched junction bases: 10. CDR1 DFQATT and CDR2 SNEGSKA come from the germline V gene (reference sequence). This CDR3 region has 16 residues. CDR3 sequence reads: CSARPGTSGSGGTQYF. The CDR3 region has the DNA TGCAGTGCTAGGCCTGGGACTAGCGGGAGTGGAGGGACCCAGTACTTC.

This chain links TRBV7-2 with TRBJ1-6, with D possibly matching TRBD1 (6 bases). From germline, CDR1 is SGHTA and CDR2 FQGNSA. The length of the CDR3 is 13 residues. V shed 3 bases and J shed 7 bases, with 7 bases lying between them. The CDR3 sequence: CASSFQGNSPLHF. DNA of the CDR3: TGTGCCAGCAGCTTCCAGGGGAATTCACCCCTCCACTTT.

CDR3 sequence (DNA): TGTGCCAGCAGCCCGGGTTGGGGGGCGACCTACGAGCAGTACTTC. Protein: CASSPGWGATYEQYF. This chain joins TRBV7-6 and TRBJ2-7; D could derive from TRBD1 or TRBD2 (6 bases each). CDR1 and CDR2 from the germline V gene are SGHVS and FNYEAQ. The CDR3 is 15 residues long. The V end lost 5 bases, the J end lost 2 bases, and 16 bases lay between the germline ends.

The table lists this clonotype with a few counts. V and J are TRBV10-3 and TRBJ2-5; TRBD1 matches 8 bases. The CDR3 is made up of 14 amino acids. Losses at the gene ends were 11 bases for V and 5 bases for J; bases not matched to a gene: 13. CDR1 is ENHRY, CDR2 SYGVKD, per germline. Here the CDR3 reads CASNRQGAAETQYF. The CDR3 bases are TGTGCCTCCAACCGGCAGGGGGCCGCGGAGACCCAGTACTTC.

This clonotype was seen more than once but under ten times. This chain connects TRBV18 to TRBJ2-7; 7 bases line up with TRBD1. The CDR3 has 15 amino acids. The J segment lost 0 bases and the V segment lost 4 bases, leaving 6 bases of the junction unmatched. CDR1 KGHSH and CDR2 LQKENI come from the germline V gene. The CDR3 is CASSQGTVSSYEQYF. DNA of the CDR3: TGTGCCAGCTCACAAGGGACAGTGAGCTCCTACGAGCAGTACTTC.